This T cell receptor (beta chain) stems from a study of blood T cell repertoires in COVID-19. Study in general: Acute and convalescent COVID-19 specimens originated in the United States, Italy and Spain. T cells, B-cell-depleted T cells, or PBMCs supplied cDNA or gDNA.

Authors' methods: Estimation of nucleated cell counts relied on the amplification of reference gene primers. Repertoires were generated with immunoSEQ multiplex PCR, while TCRdb's copy carries only in-frame clones and drops some. V, J and clone size are those of that table, while D and trimming were read from the DNA. The sample shows about 410,000 clones, just over 85% of them seen only once. Trimming cost V 0 bases and J 2 bases, with 11 bases left between them. CDR3 length equals 15 residues. Per the germline V gene, CDR1 is WNHNN and CDR2 is SYGVQD (reference sequence). The sequence came from a woman aged 25 to 39 with active or convalescent COVID-19. This sequence joins TRBV10-1 and TRBJ2-7, with D tentatively TRBD2 (6 bases). Source material: peripheral blood. The CDR3 bases are TGCGCCAGCAGTGAGTCCCGCGGGGCTGCCTACGAGCAGTACTTC. It specifies CASSESRGAAYEQYF.